This T cell receptor beta chain was captured by sequencing in a study of identical twins. The study's findings and limits: Out-of-frame alpha sequences shared between twins exhibited an excess of low generation probability. Partial confounding of zero-insertion analyses by invariant MAIT and iNKT cells was possible.

The CDR3 length is 16 residues. With V trimmed by 1 base and J by 5 bases, 7 bases remained unmatched. The V gene's germline CDR1 is DFQATT and CDR2 SNEGSKA (reference sequence). Carrying unique molecular identifiers, the cDNA also gained a universal primer site through template switching. MiXCR, applied by TCRdb to the 5' RACE reads, yields one record per CDR3 protein. The sample includes a few hundred thousand distinct CDR3 sequences, 9% of them seen just once. This clonotype was recorded many times. The antigen remains unidentified. The chain employs TRBV20-1 and TRBJ2-2; TRBD2 aligns across 10 bases. Input material: naive T cells sorted from blood. This receptor was taken from a woman between 45 and 65 years old in good health. CDR3 loop: CSARGTSGRKTGELFF. The CDR3 DNA follows: TGCAGTGCTAGAGGGACTAGCGGCAGAAAGACCGGGGAGCTGTTTTTT.